This TCR beta chain was observed in a study of shared clonotypes between healthy human individuals. The wider study: There were three CD4 naive, three CD4 memory, two CD8 naive and one CD8 memory plates per donor.

Regarding the study as a whole: Clonotypes which were not shared had lower generation probabilities than clonotypes that all four donors shared. It was observed that 5% to 6.5% of naive CD4 clonotypes were shared across four donors. In general, naive subsets displayed greater estimated richness than memory subsets did.

This CDR3 is built from 12 residues. V dropped 5 bases and J dropped 1 base, with 5 bases sitting between them. CDR1 is MNHNY and CDR2 is SVGAGI in the germline V gene (reference sequence). Of note for this clone: The antigen is undetermined.

The naive CD8 fraction comprised CD45RO-negative cells positively selected for CCR7 and excluded terminally differentiated effector memory CD45RA+ cells. Profiled with immunoSEQ multiplex PCR; TCRdb holds only in-frame clones, not every one. The sample has roughly 570,000 clones, more than 95% seen once. Sequenced sample: naive CD8+ T cells sorted from blood. This sequence joins TRBV6-6 and TRBJ1-1; no clear D gene. The origin of this receptor is a man younger than 40 in good health. The CDR3 here is CASSLQNTEAFF. CDR3 coding DNA: TGTGCCAGCAGTCTTCAGAACACTGAAGCTTTCTTT.